The text below deals with one T cell receptor (beta chain). The germline V gene encodes CDR1 SGHTA and CDR2 FQGNSA. This CDR3 is built from 13 residues. Trimming shortened V by 2 bases and J by 7 bases, and 9 bases separated the two germline ends. Recent acute infections and vaccinations were absent in the healthy HIV-negative adult donors. The data were taken from a study of shared clonotypes between healthy human individuals. Assay execution took place at the deep level. An even split of each subset's genomic DNA across several immunoSEQ plates was performed. Replicate PCRs from sorted subsets contained around 200 ng DNA, which is tens of thousands of T cell genomes. This table comes from immunoSEQ multiplex PCR, and its TCRdb copy is limited to in-frame clones, with some not included. In the table there are under 750,000 clones, approximately 72% of which are singletons.

The source of this sequence is a woman aged 25 to 39 in good health. The chain is built from TRBV7-2 and TRBJ2-1; a weak D match, TRBD2 (5 bases). Sequenced input: memory CD4+ T cells sorted from blood. Subset defined: CD45RA-negative fraction. The CDR3 DNA follows: TGTGCCAGCAGCTTATTTAGCGAGAATGAGCAGTTCTTC. Translating it yields CASSLFSENEQFF.